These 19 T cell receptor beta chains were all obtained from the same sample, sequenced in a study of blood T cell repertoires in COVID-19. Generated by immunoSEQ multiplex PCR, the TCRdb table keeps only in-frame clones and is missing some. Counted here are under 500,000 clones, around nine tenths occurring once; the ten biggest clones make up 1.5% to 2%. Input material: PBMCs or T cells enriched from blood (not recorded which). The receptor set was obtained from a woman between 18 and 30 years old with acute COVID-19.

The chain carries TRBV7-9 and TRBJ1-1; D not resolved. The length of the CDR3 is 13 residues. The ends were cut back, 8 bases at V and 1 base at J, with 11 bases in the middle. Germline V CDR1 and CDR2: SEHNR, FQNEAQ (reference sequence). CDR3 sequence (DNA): TGTGCCAGCGGTAAAAGCCCGAACACTGAAGCTTTCTTT. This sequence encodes CASGKSPNTEAFF.

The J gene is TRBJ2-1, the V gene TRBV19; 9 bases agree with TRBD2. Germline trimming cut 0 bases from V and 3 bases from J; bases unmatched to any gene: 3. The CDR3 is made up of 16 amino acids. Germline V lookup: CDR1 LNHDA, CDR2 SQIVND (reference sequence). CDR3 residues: CASSIEAGGLYNEQFF. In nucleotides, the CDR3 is TGTGCCAGTAGTATAGAAGCGGGAGGCCTCTACAATGAGCAGTTCTTC.

The CDR3: CASSSPGQGAYEQYF. As DNA, the CDR3 is TGTGCCAGCAGTTCCCCGGGACAGGGAGCCTACGAGCAGTACTTC. The chain is built from TRBV28 and TRBJ2-7; 9 nucleotides match TRBD1. Losses at the gene ends were 4 bases for V and 2 bases for J; bases not matched to a gene: 6. Germline CDR1 MDHEN, CDR2 SYDVKM. The CDR3 has 15 amino acids.

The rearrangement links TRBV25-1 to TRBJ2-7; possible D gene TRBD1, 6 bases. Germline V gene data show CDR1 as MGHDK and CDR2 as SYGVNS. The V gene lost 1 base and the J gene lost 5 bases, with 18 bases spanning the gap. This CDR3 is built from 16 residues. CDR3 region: CASSESSRGPRDEQYF. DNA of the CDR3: TGTGCCAGCAGTGAATCTTCCAGGGGCCCTCGGGACGAGCAGTACTTC.

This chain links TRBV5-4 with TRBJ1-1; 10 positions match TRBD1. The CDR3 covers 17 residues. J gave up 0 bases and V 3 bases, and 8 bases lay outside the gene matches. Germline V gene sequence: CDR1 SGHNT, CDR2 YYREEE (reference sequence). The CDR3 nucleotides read TGTGCCAGCAGCTCGACAGGGGGCCTTGGGATGAACACTGAAGCTTTCTTT. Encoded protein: CASSSTGGLGMNTEAFF. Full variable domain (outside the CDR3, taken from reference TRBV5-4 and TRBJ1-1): ETGVTQSPTHLIKTRGQQVTLRCSSQSGHNTVSWYQQALGQGPQFIFQYYREEENGRGNFPPRFSGLQFPNYSSELNVNALELDDSALYLCASSSTGGLGMNTEAFFGQGTRLTVV.

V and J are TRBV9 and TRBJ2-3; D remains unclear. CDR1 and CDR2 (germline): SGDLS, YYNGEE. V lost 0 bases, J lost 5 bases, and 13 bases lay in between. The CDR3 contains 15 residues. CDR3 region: CASSVAPQFGDTQYF. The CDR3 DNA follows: TGTGCCAGCAGCGTAGCTCCCCAGTTTGGAGATACGCAGTATTTT. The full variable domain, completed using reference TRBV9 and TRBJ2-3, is DSGVTQTPKHLITATGQRVTLRCSPRSGDLSVYWYQQSLDQGLQFLIQYYNGEERAKGNILERFSAQQFPDLHSELNLSSLELGDSALYFCASSVAPQFGDTQYFGPGTRLTVL.

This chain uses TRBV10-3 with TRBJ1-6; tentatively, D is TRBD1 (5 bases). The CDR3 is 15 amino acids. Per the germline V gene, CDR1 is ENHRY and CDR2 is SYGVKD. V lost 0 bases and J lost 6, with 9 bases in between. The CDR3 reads CAISESGGSNSPLHF. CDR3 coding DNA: TGTGCCATCAGTGAGTCCGGGGGAAGTAATTCACCCCTCCACTTT.

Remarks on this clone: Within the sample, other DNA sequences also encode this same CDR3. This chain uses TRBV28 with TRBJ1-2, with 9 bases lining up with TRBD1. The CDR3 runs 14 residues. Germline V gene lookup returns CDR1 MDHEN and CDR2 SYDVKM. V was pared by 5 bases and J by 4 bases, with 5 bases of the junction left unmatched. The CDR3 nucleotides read TGTGCCAGCAGTCCGGGGACAGGGATCTATGGCTACACCTTC. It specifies CASSPGTGIYGYTF.

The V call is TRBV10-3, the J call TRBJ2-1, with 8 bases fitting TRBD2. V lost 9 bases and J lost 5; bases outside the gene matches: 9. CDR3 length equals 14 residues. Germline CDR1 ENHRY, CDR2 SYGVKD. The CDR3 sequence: CAIQSQLADNEQFF. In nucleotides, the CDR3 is TGTGCCATTCAATCTCAACTAGCGGACAATGAGCAGTTCTTC.

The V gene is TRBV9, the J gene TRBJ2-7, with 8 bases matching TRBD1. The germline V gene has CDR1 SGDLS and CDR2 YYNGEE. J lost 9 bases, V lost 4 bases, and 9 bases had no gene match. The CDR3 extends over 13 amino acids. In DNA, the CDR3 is TGTGCCAGCAGCCCGGGACAGGCGACCTCGCAGTACTTC. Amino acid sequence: CASSPGQATSQYF.

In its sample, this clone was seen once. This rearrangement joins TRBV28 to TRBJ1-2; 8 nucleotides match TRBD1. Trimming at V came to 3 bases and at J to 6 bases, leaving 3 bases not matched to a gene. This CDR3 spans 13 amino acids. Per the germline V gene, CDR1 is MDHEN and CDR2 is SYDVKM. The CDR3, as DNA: TGTGCCAGCAGTTTGGGACAGGCCGATGGCTACACCTTC. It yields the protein CASSLGQADGYTF.

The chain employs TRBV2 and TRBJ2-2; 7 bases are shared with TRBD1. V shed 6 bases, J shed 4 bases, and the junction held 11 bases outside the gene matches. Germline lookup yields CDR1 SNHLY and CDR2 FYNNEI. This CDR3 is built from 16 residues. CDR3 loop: CASRATGTASTGELFF. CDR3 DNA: TGTGCCAGCAGGGCTACCGGGACAGCTTCCACCGGGGAGCTGTTTTTT.

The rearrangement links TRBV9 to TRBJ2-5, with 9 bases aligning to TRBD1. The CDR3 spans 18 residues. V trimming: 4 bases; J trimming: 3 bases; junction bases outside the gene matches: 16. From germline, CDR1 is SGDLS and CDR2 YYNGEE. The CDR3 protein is CASSSPSDRGIGEETQYF. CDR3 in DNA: TGTGCCAGCAGCTCACCCTCGGACAGGGGAATTGGGGAAGAGACCCAGTACTTC.

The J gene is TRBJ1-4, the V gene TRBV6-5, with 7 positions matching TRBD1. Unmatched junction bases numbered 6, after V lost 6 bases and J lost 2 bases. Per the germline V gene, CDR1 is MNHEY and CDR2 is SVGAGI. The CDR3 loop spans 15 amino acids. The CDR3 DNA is TGTGCCAGCAGACCAGACAGGGCCACTAATGAAAAACTGTTTTTT. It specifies CASRPDRATNEKLFF.

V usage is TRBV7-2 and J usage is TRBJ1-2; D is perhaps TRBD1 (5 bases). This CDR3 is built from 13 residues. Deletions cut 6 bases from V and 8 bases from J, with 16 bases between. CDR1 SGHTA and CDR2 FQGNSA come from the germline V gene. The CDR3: CASSPGRGGGYTF. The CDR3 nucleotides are TGTGCCAGCAGTCCCGGCCGGGGGGGAGGCTACACCTTC.

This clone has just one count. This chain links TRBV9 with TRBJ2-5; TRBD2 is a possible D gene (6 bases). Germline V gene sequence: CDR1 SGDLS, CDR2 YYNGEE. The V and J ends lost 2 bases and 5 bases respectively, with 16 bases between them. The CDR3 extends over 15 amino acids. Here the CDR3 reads CASSVGGSGRETQYF. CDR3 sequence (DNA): TGTGCCAGCAGCGTCGGAGGGTCTGGACGGGAGACCCAGTACTTC.

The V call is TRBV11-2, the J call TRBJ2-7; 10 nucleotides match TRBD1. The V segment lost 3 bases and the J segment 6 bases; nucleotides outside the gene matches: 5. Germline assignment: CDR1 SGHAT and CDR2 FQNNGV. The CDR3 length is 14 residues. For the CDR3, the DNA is TGTGCCAGCAGCTTGGGACAGGGGAGTAGCGAGCAGTACTTC. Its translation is CASSLGQGSSEQYF.

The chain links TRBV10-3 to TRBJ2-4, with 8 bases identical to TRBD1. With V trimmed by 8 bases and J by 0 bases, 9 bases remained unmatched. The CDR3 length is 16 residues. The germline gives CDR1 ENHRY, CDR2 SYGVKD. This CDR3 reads CAIAEGQALAKNIQYF. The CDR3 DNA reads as TGTGCCATCGCTGAGGGACAGGCCCTAGCCAAAAACATTCAGTACTTC.

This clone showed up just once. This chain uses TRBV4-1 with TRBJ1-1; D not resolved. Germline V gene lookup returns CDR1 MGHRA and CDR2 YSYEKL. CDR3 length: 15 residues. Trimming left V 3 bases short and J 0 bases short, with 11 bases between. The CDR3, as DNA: TGCGCCAGCAGCCACAGGAACAGCTTGAACACTGAAGCTTTCTTT. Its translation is CASSHRNSLNTEAFF.